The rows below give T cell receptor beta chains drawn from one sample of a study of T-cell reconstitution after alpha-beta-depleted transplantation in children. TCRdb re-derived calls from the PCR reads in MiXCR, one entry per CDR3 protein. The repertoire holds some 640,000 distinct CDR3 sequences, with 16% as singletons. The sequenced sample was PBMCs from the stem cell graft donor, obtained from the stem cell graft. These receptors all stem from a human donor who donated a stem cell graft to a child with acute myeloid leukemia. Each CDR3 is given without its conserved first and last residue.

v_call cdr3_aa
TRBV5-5 ASSLQFRVNTDTQY
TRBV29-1 SVAGEETQY
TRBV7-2 ASSLRDGYT
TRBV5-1 ASSSGQGTGTQY
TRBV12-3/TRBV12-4 ASSSGTGDPGAF
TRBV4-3 ASSQDLEGYEKLF
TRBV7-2 ASSLGGRGTGELF
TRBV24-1 ATSDRGKGTTNEKLF
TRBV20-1 SARGAGSMGYT
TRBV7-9 ASSLGGGETQY
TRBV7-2 ASTIREDTQY
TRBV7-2 ASSQPISGGPLYTQY
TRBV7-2 ASSLARRPPNEKLF
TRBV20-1 SAQSGIYNEQF
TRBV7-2 ASSFTGYTGELF
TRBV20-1 SAADLVEQF
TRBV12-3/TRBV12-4 ASTPGQGPYNEQF
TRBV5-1 ASSLEGESTDTQY
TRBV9 ASRGERGHTGELF
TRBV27 AIWDRFSTEAF
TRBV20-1 SASRGGQLNQPQH
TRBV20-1 SARAPLGGATGNTIY
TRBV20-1 SATGTGPYGYT
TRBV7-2 ASSAVGSGGYTDTQY
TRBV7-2 ASTTLRGQDEQY
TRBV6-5 ASSHWDRAGEQY
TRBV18 ASSSGARDEQF
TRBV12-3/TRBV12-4 ASSLARGLIGSARVNSPLH
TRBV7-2 ASSFNEIEQY
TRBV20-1 SATRGGLLTDTQY
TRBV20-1 SARATASYRTGRGETQY
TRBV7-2 ASSLEASVNTGELF
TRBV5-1 ASSLAQGGNEQF
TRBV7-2 ASSLTSGGANTQY
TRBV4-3 ASSQDSSGGAFGTDTQY
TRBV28 ASSPTAGENTGELF
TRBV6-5 ASSYSAGLRAIEAF
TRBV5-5 ASSLDLSSNQPQH
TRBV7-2 ASSLEPNEQF
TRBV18 ASSPRPEGRVSSPLH
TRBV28 ASGSGQGMIYGYT
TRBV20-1 SASPVSRLSGEQY
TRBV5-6 ASSTPGTDGGKLF
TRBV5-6 ASSLGTGSLYGYT
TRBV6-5 ASSHTGAYEAF
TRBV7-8 ASSLFRAGRNQPQH
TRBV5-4 ASSSGGTSVSEQF
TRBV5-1 ASSGGRGRGEAF
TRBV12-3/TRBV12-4 ASSLGGGHTDTQY